This entry lists 20 T cell receptor beta chains sequenced from one sample in a study of shared clonotypes between healthy human individuals. The data were produced by immunoSEQ multiplex PCR, yet TCRdb's version contains in-frame clones alone and is incomplete. The sample holds roughly 530,000 clones, almost 97% seen once. Sequencing was carried out using naive CD4+ T cells sorted from blood. The subset denotes: CD45RA+ positively selected. The receptor set was obtained from a woman in her twenties or thirties in good health.

The chain has TRBV5-4 and TRBJ2-5, with D maybe TRBD1 (6 bases). This CDR3 is built from 14 residues. V lost 4 bases, J lost 2 bases, and 12 bases lay in between. Looked up from germline, CDR1 is SGHNT and CDR2 is YYREEE (reference sequence). CDR3 loop: CASSTGQKQETQYF. CDR3 sequence (DNA): TGTGCCAGCAGCACCGGACAGAAACAAGAGACCCAGTACTTC.

The rearrangement joins TRBV5-1 to TRBJ2-7, with 10 bases matching TRBD2. CDR3 size: 14 residues. J gave up 4 bases and V 1 base, and 2 bases lay outside the gene matches. Germline lookup yields CDR1 SGHRS and CDR2 YFSETQ. For the CDR3, the DNA is TGCGCCAGCAGCTTGCCTAGCGGGGGTTACGAGCAGTACTTC. It specifies CASSLPSGGYEQYF.

The chain recombines TRBV30 with TRBJ1-1; TRBD1 agrees at 8 bases. The V gene end was trimmed by 0 bases and the J gene end by 3 bases; junction bases not matched to a gene: 0. The germline gives CDR1 GTSNPN, CDR2 SVGIG (reference sequence). The CDR3 totals 13 residues. DNA for the CDR3: TGTGCCTGGAGTGTACAGGGGGACACTGAAGCTTTCTTT. It translates to CAWSVQGDTEAFF.

The chain links TRBV10-1 to TRBJ1-4; TRBD1 is a possible D gene (5 bases). This CDR3 is built from 14 residues. Germline V gives CDR1 WNHNN, CDR2 SYGVQD (reference sequence). V lost 3 bases and J 8 bases, leaving 13 bases between the germline ends. CDR3 nucleotide sequence: TGCGCCAGCAGTGACGGAAGGGGTCGCGAAAAACTGTTTTTT. This encodes CASSDGRGREKLFF.

V gene TRBV19 combines with J gene TRBJ1-5; D ambiguous. V was cut by 5 bases and J by 0 bases, with 17 bases left in between. Germline values: CDR1 LNHDA, CDR2 SQIVND (reference sequence). This CDR3 contains 17 residues. This chain's CDR3 is CASSLAAQSYSNQPQHF. Here the CDR3 DNA reads TGTGCCAGTAGTCTGGCAGCACAAAGCTATAGCAATCAGCCCCAGCATTTT.

For the CDR3, the DNA is TGTGCCAGTAGTATTAAGGGACAGGGAAATTACGAGCAGTACTTC. It translates to CASSIKGQGNYEQYF. The J gene is TRBJ2-7, the V gene TRBV19; the match to TRBD1 covers 9 bases. The CDR3 is 15 amino acids. V trimming: 3 bases; J trimming: 4 bases; junction bases outside the gene matches: 7. From germline, CDR1 is LNHDA and CDR2 SQIVND (reference sequence).

The genes are TRBV6-5 and TRBJ1-4; D may be TRBD1 (6 bases). Trimming shortened V by 0 bases and J by 11 bases, and 16 bases separated the two germline ends. Germline V gives CDR1 MNHEY, CDR2 SVGAGI. CDR3 length: 15 amino acids. The chain's CDR3 is CASSYSQGPHEKLFF. As DNA, the CDR3 is TGTGCCAGCAGTTACTCGCAGGGGCCCCACGAGAAACTGTTTTTT.

The rearrangement joins TRBV18 to TRBJ2-7, with TRBD1 as a possible D gene (6 bases). The CDR3 consists of 15 residues. CDR1 is KGHSH, CDR2 LQKENI, per germline. With 6 bases removed from V and 5 bases from J, the gap between germline ends came to 20 bases. The CDR3 region is CASSSQDSGLDEQYF. CDR3 coding DNA: TGTGCCAGCTCTTCTCAGGACAGCGGCCTAGACGAGCAGTACTTC.

The rearrangement joins TRBV5-1 to TRBJ2-2; TRBD2 matches 7 bases. Per the germline V gene, CDR1 is SGHRS and CDR2 is YFSETQ. This CDR3 spans 14 amino acids. Trimming at V came to 5 bases and at J to 6 bases, leaving 7 bases not matched to a gene. The CDR3 region has the DNA TGCGCCAGCAGTCTAGGACTAGACCCCGGGGAGCTGTTTTTT. Protein product: CASSLGLDPGELFF.

The J gene is TRBJ1-1, the V gene TRBV9; maybe TRBD1 (5 bases). This CDR3 is 16 amino acids long. Germline V CDR1 and CDR2: SGDLS, YYNGEE. V was pared by 0 bases and J by 2 bases, with 14 bases between. This chain's CDR3 is CASSVALGQRNTEAFF. The CDR3 region has the DNA TGTGCCAGCAGCGTAGCTCTGGGGCAGCGAAACACTGAAGCTTTCTTT.

The chain uses TRBV10-1 and TRBJ2-2, with TRBD1 as a possible D gene (6 bases). Germline V gives CDR1 WNHNN, CDR2 SYGVQD (reference sequence). The CDR3 contains 14 residues. V lost 6 bases, J lost 2 bases, and 10 bases lay in between. DNA of the CDR3: TGCGCCAGCAGCCCGGGACACAACACCGGGGAGCTGTTTTTT. This codes for CASSPGHNTGELFF.

The CDR3, as DNA: TGTGCCAGCAGCTCCGACAGAGCTAGCACAGATACGCAGTATTTT. It yields the protein CASSSDRASTDTQYF. The chain has TRBV11-2 and TRBJ2-3, with D possibly being TRBD1 (5 bases). V was trimmed by 4 bases and J by 0 bases, leaving 11 bases between them. CDR1 and CDR2 (germline): SGHAT, FQNNGV. The CDR3 spans 15 residues.

This clone has a single count. V gene TRBV2 combines with J gene TRBJ1-6; 7 nucleotides agree with TRBD1. CDR3 length equals 14 residues. Germline trimming cut 4 bases from V and 7 bases from J; bases unmatched to any gene: 4. The germline CDR1 and CDR2 sequences are SNHLY and FYNNEI. This chain's CDR3 is CASSGQGWNSPLHF. CDR3 DNA sequence: TGTGCCAGCAGTGGACAGGGATGGAATTCACCCCTCCACTTT. The whole variable domain, remainder taken from reference TRBV2 and TRBJ1-6, is EPEVTQTPSHQVTQMGQEVILRCVPISNHLYFYWYRQILGQKVEFLVSFYNNEISEKSEIFDDQFSVERPDGSNFTLKIRSTKLEDSAMYFCASSGQGWNSPLHFGNGTRLTVT.

The chain joins TRBV25-1 to TRBJ2-3; TRBD1 might be the D (5 bases). Germline V gene sequence: CDR1 MGHDK, CDR2 SYGVNS. The V end lost 3 bases, the J end lost 3 bases, and 7 bases lay between the germline ends. CDR3 length equals 13 residues. The CDR3 bases are TGTGCCAGCAGTGAGTCAGGGACAGATACGCAGTATTTT. This encodes CASSESGTDTQYF.

This rearrangement joins TRBV14 to TRBJ2-5; D perhaps matches TRBD1 (5 bases). The closer fit of TRBJ2-7 to the DNA end suggests the J call may be wrong. The CDR3 consists of 15 residues. Germline assignment: CDR1 SGHDN and CDR2 FVKESK. For the CDR3, the DNA is TGTGCCAGCAGCCTCATAAGAAAGGGGTCCTACGAGCAGTACTTC. Translating it yields CASSLIRKGSYEQYF.

This rearrangement joins TRBV11-2 to TRBJ1-3; D gene unclear. The germline V gene encodes CDR1 SGHAT and CDR2 FQNNGV. The CDR3 runs to 14 residues. Trimming stripped 4 bases from V and 0 bases from J, with 7 bases between. The chain's CDR3 is CASSWDRSGNTIYF. The CDR3 DNA follows: TGTGCCAGCAGCTGGGATCGCTCTGGAAACACCATATATTTT.

This clone was picked up one time. The chain joins TRBV28 to TRBJ2-7; 15 bases are shared with TRBD2. CDR3 length equals 21 residues. Germline CDR1 is MDHEN and CDR2 is SYDVKM. J lost 0 bases, V lost 2 bases, and 14 bases had no gene match. For the CDR3, the DNA is TGTGCCAGCAGTTTACACATGGATTGGACTAGCGGGAGGGTTAGCTCCTACGAGCAGTACTTC. Amino acid sequence: CASSLHMDWTSGRVSSYEQYF.

The chain employs TRBV9 and TRBJ2-3, with 10 bases matching TRBD2. The V and J ends lost 0 bases and 0 bases, in that order; junction bases with no gene match: 7. The CDR3 runs to 18 residues. CDR1 and CDR2 from the germline V gene are SGDLS and YYNGEE. This CDR3 is CASSVGLAGATSTDTQYF. The CDR3 region has the DNA TGTGCCAGCAGCGTAGGGCTAGCGGGAGCTACTAGCACAGATACGCAGTATTTT.

A remark on this clone: The sample has other DNA sequences that encode this CDR3 too. This chain connects TRBV28 to TRBJ2-7; 9 positions match TRBD2. Germline CDR1 and CDR2: MDHEN and SYDVKM. The CDR3 is 15 residues long. Trimming took 3 bases from V and 2 from J; bases not matched to a gene: 5. The CDR3 here is CASSLGLAGTYEQYF. In DNA form, the CDR3 reads TGTGCCAGCAGTTTGGGACTAGCTGGAACCTACGAGCAGTACTTC.

This chain joins TRBV7-2 and TRBJ2-7, with TRBD2 matching 7 bases. V shed 5 bases, J shed 6 bases, and the junction held 10 bases outside the gene matches. Germline values: CDR1 SGHTA, CDR2 FQGNSA. This CDR3 contains 14 residues. CDR3 in DNA: TGTGCCAGCAGCCCGACTAGCAGAGTCTCCGAGCAGTACTTC. This codes for CASSPTSRVSEQYF.